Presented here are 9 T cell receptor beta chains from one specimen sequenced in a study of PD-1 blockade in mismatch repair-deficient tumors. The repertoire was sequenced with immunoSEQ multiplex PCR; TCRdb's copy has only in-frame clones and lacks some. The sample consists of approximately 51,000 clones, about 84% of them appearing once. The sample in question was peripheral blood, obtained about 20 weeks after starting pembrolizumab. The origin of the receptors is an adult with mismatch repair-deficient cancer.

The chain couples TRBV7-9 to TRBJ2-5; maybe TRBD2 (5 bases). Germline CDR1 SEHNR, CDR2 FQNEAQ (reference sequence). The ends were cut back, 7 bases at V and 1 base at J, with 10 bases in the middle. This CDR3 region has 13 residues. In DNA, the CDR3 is TGTGCCAGCACCGGAGGTATCCAAGAGACCCAGTACTTC. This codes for CASTGGIQETQYF.

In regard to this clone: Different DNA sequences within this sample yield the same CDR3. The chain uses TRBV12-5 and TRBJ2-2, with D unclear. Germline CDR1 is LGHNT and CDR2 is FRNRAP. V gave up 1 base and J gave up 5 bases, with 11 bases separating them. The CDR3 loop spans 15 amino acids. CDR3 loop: CASGLGQSITGELFF. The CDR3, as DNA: TGTGCTAGTGGTTTGGGGCAGTCGATAACCGGGGAGCTGTTTTTT.

CDR3 in amino acids: CASSWGGVSYEQYF. In DNA form, the CDR3 reads TGTGCCAGCAGCTGGGGAGGGGTCTCCTACGAGCAGTACTTC. The rearrangement joins TRBV7-6 to TRBJ2-7, with 7 positions matching TRBD2. The germline V gene has CDR1 SGHVS and CDR2 FNYEAQ. The CDR3 is 14 amino acids. The J segment lost 0 bases and the V segment lost 4 bases, leaving 3 bases of the junction unmatched.

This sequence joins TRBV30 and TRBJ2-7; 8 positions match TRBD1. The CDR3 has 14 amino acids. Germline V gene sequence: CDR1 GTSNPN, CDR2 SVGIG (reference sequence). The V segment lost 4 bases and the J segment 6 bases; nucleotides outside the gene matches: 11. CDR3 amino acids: CAWKQGVVAAEQYF. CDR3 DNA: TGTGCCTGGAAACAGGGGGTCGTTGCGGCCGAGCAGTACTTC.

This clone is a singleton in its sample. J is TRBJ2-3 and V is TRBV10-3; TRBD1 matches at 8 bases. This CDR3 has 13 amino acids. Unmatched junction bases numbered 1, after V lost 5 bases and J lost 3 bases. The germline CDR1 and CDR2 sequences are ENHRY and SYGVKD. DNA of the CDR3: TGTGCCATCAGTACAGGGGGGACAGATACGCAGTATTTT. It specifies CAISTGGTDTQYF.

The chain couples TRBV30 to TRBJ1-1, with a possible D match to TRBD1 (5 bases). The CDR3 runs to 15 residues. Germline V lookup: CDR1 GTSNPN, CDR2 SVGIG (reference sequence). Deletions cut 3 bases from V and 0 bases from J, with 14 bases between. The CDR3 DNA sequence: TGTGCCTGGAGCCCTAAGGCGGGGCTGAACACTGAAGCTTTCTTT. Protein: CAWSPKAGLNTEAFF.

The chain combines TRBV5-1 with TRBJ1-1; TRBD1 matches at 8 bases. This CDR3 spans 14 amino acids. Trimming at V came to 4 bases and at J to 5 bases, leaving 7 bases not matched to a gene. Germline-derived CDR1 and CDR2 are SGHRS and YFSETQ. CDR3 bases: TGCGCCAGCAGCCAAGGACAGGGCGGAACTGAAGCTTTCTTT. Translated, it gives CASSQGQGGTEAFF.

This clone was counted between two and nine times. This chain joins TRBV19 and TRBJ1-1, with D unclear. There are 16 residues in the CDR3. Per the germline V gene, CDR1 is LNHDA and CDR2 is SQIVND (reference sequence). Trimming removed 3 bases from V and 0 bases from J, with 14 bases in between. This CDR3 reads CASSIGQARMNTEAFF. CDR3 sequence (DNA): TGTGCCAGTAGTATCGGGCAGGCACGAATGAACACTGAAGCTTTCTTT.

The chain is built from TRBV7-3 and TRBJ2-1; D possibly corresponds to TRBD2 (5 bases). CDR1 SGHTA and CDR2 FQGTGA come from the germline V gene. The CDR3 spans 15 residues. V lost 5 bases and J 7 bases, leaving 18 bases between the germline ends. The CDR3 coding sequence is TGTGCCAGCAGCCCAAACTCGGCTAGCAGGAATGAGCAGTTCTTC. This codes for CASSPNSASRNEQFF.